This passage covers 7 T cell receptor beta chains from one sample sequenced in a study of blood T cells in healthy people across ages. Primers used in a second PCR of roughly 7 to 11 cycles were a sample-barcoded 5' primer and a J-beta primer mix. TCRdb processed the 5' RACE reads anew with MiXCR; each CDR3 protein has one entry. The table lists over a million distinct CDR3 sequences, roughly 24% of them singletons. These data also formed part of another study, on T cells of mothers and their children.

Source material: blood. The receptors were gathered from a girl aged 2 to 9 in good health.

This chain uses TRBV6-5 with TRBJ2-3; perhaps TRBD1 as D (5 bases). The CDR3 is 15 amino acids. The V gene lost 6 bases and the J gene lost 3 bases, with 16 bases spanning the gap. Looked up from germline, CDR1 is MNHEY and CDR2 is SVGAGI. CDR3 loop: CASRKEDMQTDTQYF. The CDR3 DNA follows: TGTGCCAGCAGAAAAGAGGACATGCAAACAGATACGCAGTATTTT.

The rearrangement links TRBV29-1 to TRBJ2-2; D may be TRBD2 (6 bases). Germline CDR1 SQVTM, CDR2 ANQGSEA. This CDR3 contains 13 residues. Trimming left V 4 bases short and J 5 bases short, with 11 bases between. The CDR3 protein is CSVVSRGTGELFF. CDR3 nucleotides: TGCAGCGTTGTATCCCGGGGGACCGGGGAGCTGTTTTTT.

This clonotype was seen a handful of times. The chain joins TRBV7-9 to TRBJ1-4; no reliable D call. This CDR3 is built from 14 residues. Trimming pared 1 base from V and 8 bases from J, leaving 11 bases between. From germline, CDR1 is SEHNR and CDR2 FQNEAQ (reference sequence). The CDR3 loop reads CASSLDRPLEKLFF. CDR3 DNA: TGTGCCAGCAGCTTAGATCGGCCACTCGAAAAACTGTTTTTT.

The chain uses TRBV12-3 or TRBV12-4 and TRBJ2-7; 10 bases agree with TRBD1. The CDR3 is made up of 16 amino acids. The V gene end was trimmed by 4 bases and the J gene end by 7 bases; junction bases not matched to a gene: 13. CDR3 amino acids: CASSSRTGGGTSEQYF. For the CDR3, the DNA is TGTGCCAGCAGTTCAAGGACAGGGGGGGGGACGAGTGAGCAGTACTTC.

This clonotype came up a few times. The CDR3 spells CSARDDLLAKNIQYF. The CDR3 DNA sequence: TGCAGTGCTAGAGATGATCTACTAGCCAAAAACATTCAGTACTTC. The V and J genes are TRBV20-1 and TRBJ2-4; D not certain. CDR3 length: 15 amino acids. Germline CDR1 and CDR2: DFQATT and SNEGSKA (reference sequence). With 0 bases removed from V and 0 bases from J, the gap between germline ends came to 9 bases.

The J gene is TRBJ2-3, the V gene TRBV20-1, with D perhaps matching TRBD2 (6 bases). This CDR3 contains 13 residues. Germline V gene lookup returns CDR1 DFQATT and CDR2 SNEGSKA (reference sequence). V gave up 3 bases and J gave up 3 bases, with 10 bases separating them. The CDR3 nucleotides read TGCAGTGCTAGCGCCGGGGGTACAGATACGCAGTATTTT. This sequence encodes CSASAGGTDTQYF.

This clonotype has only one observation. The chain's CDR3 is CSANPILAGVTDTQYF. CDR3 coding DNA: TGCAGTGCCAACCCGATTCTAGCGGGAGTAACAGATACGCAGTATTTT. The V and J genes are TRBV20-1 and TRBJ2-3, with 10 positions matching TRBD2. The J segment lost 3 bases and the V segment lost 6 bases, leaving 12 bases of the junction unmatched. Per the germline V gene, CDR1 is DFQATT and CDR2 is SNEGSKA (reference sequence). The CDR3 extends over 16 amino acids.